This is a list of T cell receptor beta chains from one sample in a study of blood T cells in healthy people across ages. TCRdb independently ran MiXCR on the 5' RACE reads; one entry per CDR3 protein. In the table there are 1.8 million or so distinct CDR3 sequences, approximately 40% of which are singletons. Sample: blood. These receptors all stem from a human donor in good health. Both conserved end residues are trimmed from each CDR3. The order of the fields is clone size, J gene, V gene, CDR3 protein. Clone size, where shown, is once, few, many, or a class for clones that have expanded.

size: .
J: TRBJ2-1
V: TRBV15
CDR3: ATSRLDKDNEQF

size: .
J: TRBJ1-2
V: TRBV12-3/TRBV12-4
CDR3: ASSRWTDNYGYT

size: .
J: TRBJ2-3
V: TRBV6-2/TRBV6-3
CDR3: ASSYLLGSSITDTQY

size: few
J: TRBJ1-6
V: TRBV20-1
CDR3: SALPGQSNSPLH

size: .
J: .
V: TRBV7-2
CDR3: ASSLFTGTRYEQY

size: .
J: TRBJ2-1
V: TRBV7-8
CDR3: ASSRPGQGAGSSYNEQF

size: few
J: TRBJ2-5
V: TRBV20-1
CDR3: SASSASGGIFQETQY

size: .
J: TRBJ2-3
V: TRBV29-1
CDR3: SARTGGGVTDTQY

size: .
J: TRBJ2-7
V: TRBV5-1
CDR3: ASSRGTGDTYEQY

size: few
J: TRBJ2-7
V: TRBV6-6
CDR3: ASSPQIEDEQY

size: few
J: TRBJ2-3
V: TRBV6-2/TRBV6-3
CDR3: ASSYSTGQGSTDTQY

size: once
J: TRBJ2-3
V: TRBV20-1
CDR3: SAPARTSSLPDTQY

size: few
J: TRBJ2-3
V: TRBV11-2
CDR3: ASSPILAGPPTDTQY

size: once
J: TRBJ1-2
V: TRBV5-1
CDR3: ASSVAQSYGYT

size: .
J: TRBJ2-1
V: TRBV11-2
CDR3: ASSPQPGGAVNEQF

size: .
J: TRBJ1-2
V: TRBV4-3
CDR3: ASSQDQQGVNYGYT

size: .
J: TRBJ2-7
V: TRBV20-1
CDR3: SAPHDRDYEQY

size: .
J: TRBJ1-2
V: TRBV28
CDR3: ASSLYDGYT

size: .
J: TRBJ2-1
V: TRBV29-1
CDR3: SGNKGFTANEQF

size: few
J: TRBJ2-6
V: TRBV7-9
CDR3: ASSPLDRAAGANVLT

size: .
J: TRBJ2-7
V: TRBV28
CDR3: ASSSLIEQY

size: few
J: TRBJ1-1
V: TRBV7-2
CDR3: ASSLGTGGGNTEAF

size: .
J: TRBJ2-5
V: TRBV5-1
CDR3: ASNRGGQETQY

size: .
J: TRBJ2-2
V: TRBV29-1
CDR3: SAAGLRTGELF

size: .
J: TRBJ2-1
V: TRBV20-1
CDR3: SARGGRVPFLEQF

size: many
J: TRBJ2-6
V: TRBV10-3
CDR3: AISDPADNSGANVLT

size: few
J: TRBJ2-5
V: TRBV7-6
CDR3: ASSRYGETQY

size: few
J: TRBJ1-5
V: TRBV6-2/TRBV6-3
CDR3: ASREDFNQPQH

size: .
J: TRBJ1-1
V: TRBV12-3/TRBV12-4
CDR3: ASSFRAWGGRSSFTEAF